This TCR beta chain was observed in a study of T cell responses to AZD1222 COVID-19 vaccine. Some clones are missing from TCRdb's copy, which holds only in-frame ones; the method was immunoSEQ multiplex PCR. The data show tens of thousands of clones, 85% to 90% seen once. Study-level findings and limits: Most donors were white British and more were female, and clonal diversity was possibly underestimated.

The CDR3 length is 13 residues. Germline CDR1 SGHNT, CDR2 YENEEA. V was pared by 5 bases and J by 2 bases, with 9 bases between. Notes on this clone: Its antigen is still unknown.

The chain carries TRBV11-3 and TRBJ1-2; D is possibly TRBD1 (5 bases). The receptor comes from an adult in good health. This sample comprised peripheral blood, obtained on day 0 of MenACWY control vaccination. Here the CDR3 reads CASSLRDNYGYTF. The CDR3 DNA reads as TGTGCCAGCAGCCTACGGGACAACTATGGCTACACCTTC.